These 31 T cell receptor beta chains were all obtained from the same sample, sequenced in a study of blood T cells in healthy people across ages. It was with a sample-barcoded 5' primer and a J-beta primer mix that a second PCR of roughly 7 to 12 cycles was run. TCRdb passed the 5' RACE reads through MiXCR, listing each CDR3 protein once. The sample gives roughly 1.4 million distinct CDR3 sequences, almost 60% of which show up once; more than 6% is in the top ten. Material for sequencing was blood. The source of these receptors is a man aged 18 to 35 in good health.

V is TRBV9 and J is TRBJ2-1, with 7 bases identical to TRBD2. This CDR3 is 16 amino acids long. CDR1 is SGDLS and CDR2 is YYNGEE in the germline V gene. The ends lost 3 bases at V and 0 bases at J; junction bases unmatched: 6. CDR3 sequence reads: CASSARLASSYNEQFF. The CDR3 DNA is TGTGCCAGCAGCGCCAGACTAGCCAGCTCCTACAATGAGCAGTTCTTC.

V is TRBV4-1 and J is TRBJ1-3; D is ambiguous. V lost 3 bases and J 2 bases, leaving 11 bases between the germline ends. Germline V gene lookup returns CDR1 MGHRA and CDR2 YSYEKL. The CDR3 is made up of 15 amino acids. The CDR3 DNA reads TGCGCCAGCAGCCATGGGGAAGGAGCTGGAAACACCATATATTTT. Protein product: CASSHGEGAGNTIYF.

This clonotype was found a few times. This chain uses TRBV5-6 with TRBJ2-4, with TRBD1 matching over 7 bases. J lost 3 bases, V lost 1 base, and 13 bases had no gene match. This CDR3 is built from 18 residues. In germline, CDR1 is SGHDT, CDR2 YYEEEE. The CDR3 is CASSLWNQGGLSKNIQYF. CDR3 nucleotide sequence: TGTGCCAGCAGCTTGTGGAACCAAGGGGGCTTAAGCAAAAACATTCAGTACTTC.

V and J are TRBV7-8 and TRBJ2-5; a possible D gene is TRBD1 (6 bases). The end of the DNA is better explained by TRBJ2-7, so the J call may be wrong. Germline CDR1 reads SGHVS; CDR2 reads FQNEAQ. The length of the CDR3 is 16 residues. CDR3 DNA: TGTGCCAGCAGCCAAAGGACAGCCTTTCTTACCTACGAGCAGTACTTC. Translation gives CASSQRTAFLTYEQYF.

J is TRBJ1-6 and V is TRBV6-2 or TRBV6-3; no reliable D call. CDR1 and CDR2 (germline): MNHEY, SVGEGT. The CDR3 spans 15 residues. Deletions cut 2 bases from V and 5 bases from J, with 10 bases between. The CDR3 reads CASSYVQPDNSPLHF. The DNA of the CDR3 is TGTGCCAGCAGTTACGTCCAGCCAGATAATTCACCCCTCCACTTT.

This clonotype was observed a single time. One end of the junction varies from germline; a read error may be responsible. CDR3 in DNA: TGTGCTAGCAGCCGACTAGCGGGGGATGCCTACAATGAGCAGTTCTTC. This encodes CASSRLAGDAYNEQFF. The rearrangement joins TRBV7-7 to TRBJ2-1; 12 positions agree with TRBD2. The CDR3 runs 16 residues. Germline V gives CDR1 SSHAT, CDR2 FNYEAQ (reference sequence).

This clonotype was detected once. The CDR3 DNA is TGTGCCCCCGGGAAATACGGGGAACGCACAGATACGCAGTATTTT. Translation gives CAPGKYGERTDTQYF. The gene calls are TRBV7-9 and TRBJ2-3, with D perhaps TRBD2 (5 bases). Germline V gene sequence: CDR1 SEHNR, CDR2 FQNEAQ (reference sequence). V lost 11 bases, J lost 1 base, and 19 bases lay in between. The CDR3 loop spans 15 amino acids.

The genes are TRBV4-3 and TRBJ1-5; TRBD1 matches 8 bases. The ends lost 3 bases at V and 2 bases at J; junction bases unmatched: 3. This CDR3 spans 15 amino acids. CDR1 and CDR2 (germline): LGHNA, YSLEER. CDR3 DNA sequence: TGCGCCAGCAGCCAGCGACAGGGGCGCAATCAGCCCCAGCATTTT. It is translated as CASSQRQGRNQPQHF.

This clonotype was found a few times. This sequence joins TRBV5-1 and TRBJ2-1; the D gene could be TRBD1 or TRBD2 (5 bases each). The CDR3 has 16 residues. V was pared by 4 bases and J by 3 bases, with 17 bases between. Germline loops: CDR1 SGHRS, CDR2 YFSETQ. This CDR3 reads CASSGSAGADYNEQFF. The CDR3 coding sequence is TGCGCCAGCAGCGGGTCCGCCGGGGCCGACTACAATGAGCAGTTCTTC.

Regarding this clonotype: The conserved closing phenylalanine or tryptophan is absent in this CDR3, likely reflecting a read error. This chain joins TRBV4-3 and TRBJ1-5; D is uncertain. V was clipped by 0 bases and J by 5 bases, with 5 bases between them. Germline-derived CDR1 and CDR2 are LGHNA and YSLEER. This CDR3 comprises 13 residues. CDR3 residues: CASSQDTYQPQHC. The CDR3 DNA reads TGCGCCAGCAGCCAAGATACGTATCAGCCCCAGCATTGT.

The J gene is TRBJ2-1, the V gene TRBV4-1, with 9 bases matching TRBD1. The CDR3 length is 16 residues. Germline V CDR1 and CDR2: MGHRA, YSYEKL. J was trimmed by 4 bases and V by 0 bases; bases with no gene match: 4. CDR3 residues: CASSQDMTGGYNEQFF. The CDR3 DNA is TGCGCCAGCAGCCAAGATATGACAGGGGGTTACAATGAGCAGTTCTTC.

This clonotype was observed a handful of times. This sequence joins TRBV4-1 and TRBJ1-6, with D unclear. This CDR3 region has 16 residues. Germline-derived CDR1 and CDR2 are MGHRA and YSYEKL. Trimming cost V 3 bases and J 7 bases, with 16 bases left between them. The CDR3 DNA reads TGCGCCAGCAGCCACAACGAGGGCAAAAGAAATTCACCCCTCCACTTT. Protein product: CASSHNEGKRNSPLHF.

This chain uses TRBV7-2 with TRBJ2-7, with D unresolved. This CDR3 has 13 residues. Per germline, CDR1 SGHTA and CDR2 FQGNSA. V was cut by 5 bases and J by 10 bases, with 18 bases left in between. Here the CDR3 reads CASSALWTAAQYF. CDR3 bases: TGTGCCAGCAGCGCTCTATGGACCGCAGCCCAGTACTTC.

This chain connects TRBV15 to TRBJ2-2; TRBD2 matches at 7 bases. Germline V gene data show CDR1 as LNHNV and CDR2 as YYDKDF (reference sequence). V trimming: 4 bases; J trimming: 0 bases; junction bases outside the gene matches: 5. The CDR3 covers 16 residues. CDR3 DNA: TGTGCCACCAGCATGAGCGGGGCGACGAACACCGGGGAGCTGTTTTTT. It specifies CATSMSGATNTGELFF. The full variable domain, in which reference TRBV15 and TRBJ2-2 provide the parts outside the CDR3, is DAMVIQNPRYQVTQFGKPVTLSCSQTLNHNVMYWYQQKSSQAPKLLFHYYDKDFNNEADTPDNFQSRRPNTSFCFLDIRSPGLGDTAMYLCATSMSGATNTGELFFGEGSRLTVL.

This chain joins TRBV2 and TRBJ2-7; 9 positions match TRBD1. Germline CDR1 and CDR2: SNHLY and FYNNEI. The V and J ends lost 3 bases and 1 base, in that order; junction bases with no gene match: 4. This CDR3 is built from 15 residues. Written as DNA, the CDR3 is TGTGCCAGCAGTGATTCCGGGACAGGGTCCTACGAGCAGTACTTC. Its protein product is CASSDSGTGSYEQYF.

This clonotype was seen only a few times. The J gene is TRBJ2-6, the V gene TRBV9; D not certain. Deletions cut 0 bases from V and 1 base from J, with 14 bases between. The CDR3 runs to 18 residues. Germline assignment: CDR1 SGDLS and CDR2 YYNGEE. The CDR3: CASSVDGVLGSGANVLTF. The CDR3 nucleotides are TGTGCCAGCAGCGTAGATGGGGTATTAGGATCTGGGGCCAACGTCCTGACTTTC.

The chain combines TRBV4-1 with TRBJ1-4; D might be TRBD1 (5 bases). The CDR3 length is 14 residues. V gave up 1 base and J gave up 8 bases, with 11 bases separating them. The germline V gene has CDR1 MGHRA and CDR2 YSYEKL. CDR3: CASSQGGTSEKLFF. DNA of the CDR3: TGCGCCAGCAGCCAAGGCGGGACTTCCGAAAAACTGTTTTTT.

This clonotype was seen only a few times. The chain combines TRBV4-1 with TRBJ2-7; D possibly corresponds to TRBD1 (5 bases). The V gene's germline CDR1 is MGHRA and CDR2 YSYEKL. The CDR3 is 15 residues long. The V end lost 0 bases, the J end lost 2 bases, and 11 bases lay between the germline ends. This CDR3 is CASSQDPDTAYEQYF. The CDR3 DNA reads as TGCGCCAGCAGCCAAGATCCGGACACTGCCTACGAGCAGTACTTC.

The rearrangement uses TRBV4-1 and TRBJ2-7, with 9 positions matching TRBD1. J was trimmed by 7 bases and V by 3 bases; bases with no gene match: 10. Germline CDR1 MGHRA, CDR2 YSYEKL. The CDR3 runs 15 residues. The CDR3 spells CASSHPGQGSREQYF. The CDR3 region has the DNA TGCGCCAGCAGCCACCCGGGACAGGGTTCGAGGGAGCAGTACTTC.

V gene TRBV7-2 combines with J gene TRBJ2-7; TRBD1 matches 9 bases. Germline-derived CDR1 and CDR2 are SGHTA and FQGNSA. Trimming removed 6 bases from V and 4 bases from J; junction bases left unmatched: 10. The CDR3 has 15 residues. Written as DNA, the CDR3 is TGTGCCAGCAGACGTAACCGGGACAGGGATTACGAGCAGTACTTC. It specifies CASRRNRDRDYEQYF. Full variable domain (outside the CDR3, taken from reference TRBV7-2 and TRBJ2-7): GAGVSQSPSNKVTEKGKDVELRCDPISGHTALYWYRQSLGQGLEFLIYFQGNSAPDKSGLPSDRFSAERTGGSVSTLTIQRTQQEDSAVYLCASRRNRDRDYEQYFGPGTRLTVT.

Comments on this clonotype: At one end, the junction sequence differs from germline, possibly due to a read error. The V and J genes are TRBV4-1 and TRBJ2-7; 7 nucleotides match TRBD2. TRBJ2-1 explains the end of the DNA better; the J call may be wrong. CDR3 length: 13 amino acids. Germline V CDR1 and CDR2: MGHRA, YSYEKL. CDR3 sequence reads: CASSHRDYDEQFF. The CDR3 region has the DNA TGCGCCAGCAGCCACCGGGACTACGATGAGCAGTTCTTC.

The V gene is TRBV10-3, the J gene TRBJ2-7, with D unresolved. Germline values: CDR1 ENHRY, CDR2 SYGVKD. CDR3 length equals 13 residues. V lost 10 bases and J lost 6, with 19 bases in between. The CDR3 nucleotides are TGTGCCACTTCCCTTTCTTCAAGGGCCGAGCAGTACTTC. Translating gives CATSLSSRAEQYF.

Remarks on this clonotype: Because it lacks the conserved phenylalanine or tryptophan at the end, this CDR3 is likely a read error. V is TRBV6-1 and J is TRBJ2-7, with D perhaps TRBD1 or TRBD2 (6 bases each). The CDR3 length is 14 residues. Germline V gene lookup returns CDR1 MNHNS and CDR2 SASEGT. The ends were cut back, 6 bases at V and 4 bases at J, with 16 bases in the middle. The DNA for the CDR3 is TGTGCCAGCAGCCGGAGGGGGGAGGCGTACGAGCAGTACTAC. Its protein is CASSRRGEAYEQYY.

The V and J genes are TRBV24-1 and TRBJ2-3, with D tentatively TRBD1 (5 bases). Germline loops: CDR1 KGHDR, CDR2 SFDVKD. This CDR3 has 14 amino acids. Trimming took 4 bases from V and 2 from J, leaving 9 bases between them. The CDR3 loop is CATSDRQYTDTQYF. DNA for the CDR3: TGTGCCACCAGTGACAGACAGTACACAGATACGCAGTATTTT.

V usage is TRBV20-1 and J usage is TRBJ2-5; D not resolved. The CDR3 has 11 amino acids. V was pared by 1 base and J by 3 bases, with 3 bases between. From germline, CDR1 is DFQATT and CDR2 SNEGSKA (reference sequence). The DNA of the CDR3 is TGCAGTGCTAGAGCAGAAGAGACCCAGTACTTC. It encodes CSARAEETQYF.

This sequence joins TRBV28 and TRBJ1-6; 9 bases fit TRBD1. The CDR3 sequence is 15 residues long. V shed 5 bases, J shed 10 bases, and the junction held 9 bases outside the gene matches. Germline V CDR1 and CDR2: MDHEN, SYDVKM. The CDR3 spells CASSPTGGGQSPLHF. The CDR3 DNA is TGTGCCAGCAGTCCCACAGGGGGCGGTCAGTCACCCCTCCACTTT.

The rearrangement joins TRBV6-2 or TRBV6-3 to TRBJ2-7; D is tentatively TRBD1 or TRBD2 (5 bases each). CDR3 length equals 15 residues. Germline CDR1 and CDR2: MNHEY and SVGEGT. V lost 2 bases and J lost 3, with 14 bases in between. CDR3 sequence (DNA): TGTGCCAGCAGTTACGGCGGGTTGGGGCTCTACGAGCAGTACTTC. Encoded protein: CASSYGGLGLYEQYF.

This clonotype was counted a single time. The genes are TRBV7-9 and TRBJ2-1; TRBD2 matches at 10 bases. Trimming removed 4 bases from V and 10 bases from J; junction bases left unmatched: 10. The CDR3 spans 15 residues. Germline loops: CDR1 SEHNR, CDR2 FQNEAQ (reference sequence). The CDR3 DNA follows: TGTGCCAGCAGCTCCCAACGAGCGGGAGGGCCGGAGCAGTTCTTC. It codes for CASSSQRAGGPEQFF.

The chain joins TRBV12-3 or TRBV12-4 to TRBJ2-3, with 9 nucleotides matching TRBD2. With 9 bases clipped from V and 0 bases from J, the junction kept 4 bases outside the gene matches. The CDR3 extends over 14 amino acids. CDR3 residues: CASRTSESTDTQYF. The CDR3 DNA reads TGTGCCAGTAGGACTAGCGAGAGCACAGATACGCAGTATTTT.

The CDR3 DNA is TGTGCCAGCAGTTCTAGCAGGGGACCCTACGAGCAGTACTTC. Translated, it gives CASSSSRGPYEQYF. The chain joins TRBV27 to TRBJ2-7, with D possibly matching TRBD1 (6 bases). The CDR3 is made up of 14 amino acids. The V gene's germline CDR1 is MNHEY and CDR2 SMNVEV (reference sequence). V was shortened by 4 bases and J by 2 bases, with 12 bases between the two germline ends.

Of note for this clonotype: One junction end disagrees with the germline gene, perhaps due to a read error. The chain has TRBV20-1 and TRBJ2-7; possible D gene TRBD1, 6 bases. Per the germline V gene, CDR1 is DFQATT and CDR2 is SNEGSKA (reference sequence). The CDR3 extends over 14 amino acids. The CDR3 spells CSARAQGWRYERYF. CDR3 bases: TGCAGTGCTAGAGCGCAGGGGTGGCGCTACGAGCGGTACTTC.